The 14 T cell receptor beta chains in this list originate from one sample, sequenced in a study of spatial heterogeneity in lung cancer. TCRdb itself ran the 5' RACE reads through MiXCR, one entry per CDR3 protein. The sample holds 43,000 or so distinct CDR3 sequences, about 12% seen once. Sample time point: blood at routine non-recurrence follow-up after resection. The material sequenced was PBMCs, taken at follow-up. Receptors were obtained from a male donor with early-stage non-small cell lung cancer.

This clonotype was picked up many times. The CDR3 DNA follows: TGTGCCAGCAGCTTCACTAGCGGGAGGGCCGCGTCCTCTGGGGCCAACGTCCTGACTTTC. Its protein product is CASSFTSGRAASSGANVLTF. The chain carries TRBV7-9 and TRBJ2-6, with 13 bases fitting TRBD2. The germline V gene has CDR1 SEHNR and CDR2 FQNEAQ (reference sequence). Trimming at V came to 3 bases and at J to 0 bases, leaving 8 bases not matched to a gene. The CDR3 consists of 20 residues.

The gene calls are TRBV6-5 and TRBJ1-5; no clear D. The CDR3 contains 14 residues. Germline CDR1 MNHEY, CDR2 SVGAGI. The germline V and J ends were trimmed by 4 bases and 2 bases, with 9 bases remaining between them. This CDR3 reads CASSFIRGNQPQHF. The CDR3 bases are TGTGCCAGCAGTTTTATTAGAGGCAATCAGCCCCAGCATTTT.

This clonotype was found once. The rearrangement links TRBV5-1 to TRBJ2-3; TRBD1 or TRBD2 may be the D gene (6 bases each). Germline V CDR1 and CDR2: SGHRS, YFSETQ. CDR3 length: 15 amino acids. V was shortened by 5 bases and J by 0 bases, with 13 bases between the two germline ends. The CDR3 DNA is TGCGCCAGCAGTTCTACAGGGACTAGCACAGATACGCAGTATTTT. Its protein product is CASSSTGTSTDTQYF.

This clonotype came up a few times. This chain links TRBV6-2 or TRBV6-3 with TRBJ2-1; D is ambiguous. Germline loops: CDR1 MNHEY, CDR2 SVGEGT. The length of the CDR3 is 15 residues. Deletions cut 2 bases from V and 3 bases from J, with 11 bases between. The CDR3 loop reads CASSYIELGYNEQFF. The CDR3 DNA sequence: TGTGCCAGCAGTTACATCGAGCTAGGCTACAATGAGCAGTTCTTC.

This clonotype appeared a few times. The rearrangement uses TRBV4-2 and TRBJ1-2; D unclear. Per the germline V gene, CDR1 is LGHNA and CDR2 is YNFKEQ. The CDR3 covers 14 residues. Trimming cost V 2 bases and J 1 base, with 8 bases left between them. Here the CDR3 DNA reads TGTGCCAGCAGCCAATCTTCAAATAACTATGGCTACACCTTC. This gives the protein CASSQSSNNYGYTF.

V usage is TRBV6-6 and J usage is TRBJ2-3; D gene unclear. CDR1 and CDR2 (germline): MNHNY, SVGAGI (reference sequence). V was pared by 0 bases and J by 2 bases, with 3 bases between. The length of the CDR3 is 13 residues. The CDR3 coding sequence is TGTGCCAGCAGTTACTCTTTCACAGATACGCAGTATTTT. This codes for CASSYSFTDTQYF.

This clonotype was detected a few times. This chain links TRBV4-3 with TRBJ2-3; D is unclear. Trimming took off 0 bases at V and 2 bases at J, with 21 bases between the two ends. From germline, CDR1 is LGHNA and CDR2 YSLEER. The length of the CDR3 is 19 residues. The CDR3 DNA sequence: TGCGCCAGCAGCCAAGATCTAGGGCAAAAGGACCAGCCCACAGATACGCAGTATTTT. This gives the protein CASSQDLGQKDQPTDTQYF.

The chain uses TRBV7-8 and TRBJ2-7; perhaps TRBD2 as D (5 bases). CDR3 length equals 13 residues. Germline-derived CDR1 and CDR2 are SGHVS and FQNEAQ. The ends were cut back, 7 bases at V and 7 bases at J, with 17 bases in the middle. This CDR3 reads CASTRGGGLEQYF. The CDR3 nucleotides read TGTGCCAGCACCCGAGGTGGAGGCCTGGAGCAGTACTTC.

This clonotype has a handful of counts. The rearrangement joins TRBV20-1 to TRBJ2-1; TRBD2 matches 8 bases. The germline CDR1 and CDR2 sequences are DFQATT and SNEGSKA (reference sequence). The J segment lost 4 bases and the V segment lost 0 bases, leaving 5 bases of the junction unmatched. The CDR3 loop spans 15 amino acids. CDR3 region: CSARDSGGGYNEQFF. The CDR3 DNA follows: TGCAGTGCTAGAGATTCTGGCGGGGGGTACAATGAGCAGTTCTTC.

The V call is TRBV6-4, the J call TRBJ1-5, with D possibly TRBD1 on 6 matching bases. The CDR3 spans 13 residues. CDR1 and CDR2 from the germline V gene are MRHNA and SNTAGT. The V and J ends lost 4 bases and 7 bases respectively, with 11 bases between them. The CDR3 DNA sequence: TGTGCCAGCAGTGTAACACAGGGCCAGCCCCAGCATTTT. Translated: CASSVTQGQPQHF.

There are many counts of this clonotype. The CDR3 nucleotides are TGCAGTGCTAGGGTCAGGGAGGTCACTGAAGCTTTCTTT. It is translated as CSARVREVTEAFF. The chain couples TRBV20-1 to TRBJ1-1, with D tentatively TRBD1 (5 bases). The CDR3 runs 13 residues. CDR1 and CDR2 (germline): DFQATT, SNEGSKA (reference sequence). The V and J ends lost 3 bases and 4 bases respectively, with 12 bases between them.

At least ten counts were recorded for this clonotype. This chain joins TRBV10-3 and TRBJ2-7; 11 positions match TRBD1. Germline CDR1 reads ENHRY; CDR2 reads SYGVKD. The CDR3 totals 14 residues. V gave up 3 bases and J gave up 5 bases; unmatched junction bases: 3. CDR3 loop: CAISDRTGGHEQYF. In DNA, the CDR3 is TGTGCCATCAGTGACAGGACAGGGGGCCACGAGCAGTACTTC.

The sample holds many counts of this clonotype. The chain recombines TRBV20-1 with TRBJ2-7; a possible D gene is TRBD2 (5 bases). Germline V lookup: CDR1 DFQATT, CDR2 SNEGSKA (reference sequence). CDR3 size: 11 residues. V lost 5 bases and J lost 4, with 9 bases in between. The CDR3 region has the DNA TGCAGTGCTCGGGATTTTTACGAGCAGTACTTC. Translation gives CSARDFYEQYF.

This clonotype was picked up many times. The junction does not match germline at one end; this may be a read error. This chain links TRBV5-1 with TRBJ1-2; 9 bases are shared with TRBD1. The CDR3 covers 14 residues. The V gene's germline CDR1 is SGHRS and CDR2 YFSETQ. The CDR3 nucleotides read TGCGCCAGCAGCTTGGAAATGACGGGGACAGGGACTTTCTTC. As protein: CASSLEMTGTGTFF.